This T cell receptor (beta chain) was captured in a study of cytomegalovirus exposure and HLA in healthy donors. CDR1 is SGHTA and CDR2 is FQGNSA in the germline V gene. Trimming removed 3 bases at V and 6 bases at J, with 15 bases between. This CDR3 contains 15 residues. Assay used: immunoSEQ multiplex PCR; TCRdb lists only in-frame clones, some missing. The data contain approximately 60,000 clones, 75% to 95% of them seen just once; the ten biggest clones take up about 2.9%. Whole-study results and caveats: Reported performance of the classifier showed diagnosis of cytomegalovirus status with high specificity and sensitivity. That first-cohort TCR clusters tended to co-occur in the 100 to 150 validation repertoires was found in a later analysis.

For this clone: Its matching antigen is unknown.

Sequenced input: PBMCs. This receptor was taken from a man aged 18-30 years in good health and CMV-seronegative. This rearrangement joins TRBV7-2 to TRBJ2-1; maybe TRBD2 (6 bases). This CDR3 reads CASSFEGGKSNEQFF. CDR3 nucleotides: TGTGCCAGCAGCTTTGAGGGAGGCAAGTCCAATGAGCAGTTCTTC.